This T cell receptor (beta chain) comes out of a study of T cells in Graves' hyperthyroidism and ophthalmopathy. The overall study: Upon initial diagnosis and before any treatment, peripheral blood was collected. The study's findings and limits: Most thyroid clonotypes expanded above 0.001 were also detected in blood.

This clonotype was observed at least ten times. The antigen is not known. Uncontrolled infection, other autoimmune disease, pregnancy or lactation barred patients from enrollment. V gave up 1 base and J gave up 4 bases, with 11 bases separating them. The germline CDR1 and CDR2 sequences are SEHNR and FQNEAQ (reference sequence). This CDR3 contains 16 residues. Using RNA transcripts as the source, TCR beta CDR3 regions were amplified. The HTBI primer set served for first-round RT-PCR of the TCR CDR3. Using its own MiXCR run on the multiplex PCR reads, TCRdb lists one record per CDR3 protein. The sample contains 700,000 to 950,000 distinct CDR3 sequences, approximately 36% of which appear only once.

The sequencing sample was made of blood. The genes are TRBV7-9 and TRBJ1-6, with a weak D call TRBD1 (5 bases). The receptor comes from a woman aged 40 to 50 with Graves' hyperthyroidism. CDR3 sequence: CASSLGLGVYNSPLHF. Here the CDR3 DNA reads TGTGCCAGCAGCTTAGGACTGGGGGTTTATAATTCACCCCTCCACTTT.